This T cell receptor (beta chain) is drawn from a study of post-analysis software for immune sequencing data. Overall study results and limits: Included in a set of about 5 TRBV segments more frequent in patients than controls were TRBV5-6, TRBV5-1 and TRBV20-1.

Note on this clonotype: Its specificity is unknown.

Prepared libraries of TCR beta cDNA carried unique molecular identifiers. It was from roughly 1.1 to 9.2 million T cells that roughly 0.5 million cDNA molecules came. TCRdb re-called the PCR reads with MiXCR, one entry per CDR3 protein. The profile shows some 450,000 distinct CDR3 sequences, around 40% of them singletons. The CDR3 runs 16 residues. V dropped 2 bases and J dropped 1 base, with 15 bases sitting between them. CDR1 is SGDLS, CDR2 YYNGEE, per germline. The specimen was blood. The chain is built from TRBV9 and TRBJ1-1; the D gene is possibly TRBD1 (5 bases). The source is a girl aged 10-17 years with multiple sclerosis. CDR3 bases: TGTGCCAGCAGCGTTTCTTTGGGACGGTCGAACACTGAAGCTTTCTTT. Its translation: CASSVSLGRSNTEAFF.